This T cell receptor (delta chain) was observed in a study of gamma-delta chains in newborns, infants, children. Study as a whole: Polyclonal expansion of innate γδ T cells after birth follows microbial exposure.

TCRdb reanalyzed the reads using CATT. The data show 10,000 or so delta-chain clones, with around 3.5% seen just once and roughly 9% held by the top ten. The germline V gene encodes CDR1 NSMFDY and CDR2 ISSIKDK. Trimming removed 2 bases at V and 2 bases at J, with 13 bases between. The CDR3 totals 15 residues. This clone is categorized as medium-sized. This rearrangement joins TRAV29/DV5 to TRDJ2; maybe TRDD3 (6 bases). This receptor was obtained from a child who was a newborn, infant or young child, either healthy, febrile or measles-vaccinated (not recorded which). The specimen was blood. As DNA, the CDR3 is TGTGCAGCAAGTTATTGGGGGTCCTTGACAGCACAACTCTTCTTT. Its protein product is CAASYWGSLTAQLFF.